Listed below are T cell receptor beta chains from one sample, sequenced in a study of T-cell memory formation after mild COVID-19. TCRdb ran MiXCR on the 5' RACE reads and lists one entry per CDR3 protein. The sample has roughly 62,000 distinct CDR3 sequences; over 8.5% are singletons. The sequenced sample was PBMCs or a T cell subset sorted from them (not recorded which). The receptors were sampled from a man aged 18-30 years who had mild COVID-19 (a few samples of this study predate the infection). Cell type and time point are not known. CDR3s include the opening cysteine and the closing phenylalanine or tryptophan. Fields, in order: D gene, V gene, clone size, J gene, CDR3 DNA, CDR3 protein. A D gene is named only where the DNA matches it firmly. A row's size may be missing; if present it is once, few, many or a size class.

d_call: -
v_call: TRBV5-4
clone_size: few
j_call: TRBJ2-5
cdr3_nt: TGTGCCAGCAGCTTGGAAGAGGGGATACGAGAGACCCAGTACTTC
cdr3_aa: CASSLEEGIRETQYF

d_call: -
v_call: TRBV12-3/TRBV12-4
clone_size: many
j_call: TRBJ1-2
cdr3_nt: TGTGCCAGCAGTTTAGGGAACTATGGCTACACCTTC
cdr3_aa: CASSLGNYGYTF

d_call: -
v_call: TRBV20-1
clone_size: many
j_call: TRBJ2-3
cdr3_nt: TGCAGTGCACCCCAAGCGGTCCAAAGCACAGATACGCAGTATTTT
cdr3_aa: CSAPQAVQSTDTQYF

d_call: -
v_call: TRBV20-1
clone_size: many
j_call: TRBJ2-3
cdr3_nt: TGCAGTGCAGAAAGACAGGGCACAGATACGCAGTATTTT
cdr3_aa: CSAERQGTDTQYF

d_call: TRBD2
v_call: TRBV6-5
clone_size: -
j_call: TRBJ2-1
cdr3_nt: TGTGCCAGCAGTCGAAGGGGGACTAGCGGGGGTGAGCAGTTCTTC
cdr3_aa: CASSRRGTSGGEQFF

d_call: TRBD1
v_call: TRBV7-2
clone_size: few
j_call: TRBJ2-5
cdr3_nt: TGTGCCAGCAGCTTACAAGGGGGCGAAGAGACCCAGTACTTC
cdr3_aa: CASSLQGGEETQYF

d_call: -
v_call: TRBV7-2
clone_size: many
j_call: TRBJ2-5
cdr3_nt: TGTGCCAGCAGCTTAGGAGGAAGCCAAGAGACCCAGTACTTC
cdr3_aa: CASSLGGSQETQYF

d_call: TRBD2
v_call: TRBV7-2
clone_size: few
j_call: TRBJ2-5
cdr3_nt: TGTGCCAGCAGCCCCAAAGCGGGGGGGCTCGAGACCCAGTACTTC
cdr3_aa: CASSPKAGGLETQYF

d_call: -
v_call: TRBV5-4
clone_size: many
j_call: TRBJ2-1
cdr3_nt: TGTGCCAGCAGCTCCAGCCGGAGGGGAAACAATGAGCAGTTCTTC
cdr3_aa: CASSSSRRGNNEQFF

d_call: -
v_call: TRBV3-1
clone_size: few
j_call: TRBJ2-3
cdr3_nt: TGTGCCAGCAGCCAAGGTCTTGAGGATACGCAGTATTTT
cdr3_aa: CASSQGLEDTQYF

d_call: -
v_call: TRBV7-2
clone_size: few
j_call: TRBJ2-2
cdr3_nt: TGTGCCAGCAGCTTAAGACCCTCGAACACCGGGGAGCTGTTTTTT
cdr3_aa: CASSLRPSNTGELFF

d_call: TRBD1
v_call: TRBV23-1
clone_size: -
j_call: TRBJ2-1
cdr3_nt: TGCGCCAGCAGTCACTCACAGGGGCCGGAAAAGTTCTTC
cdr3_aa: CASSHSQGPEKFF

d_call: TRBD1
v_call: TRBV29-1
clone_size: -
j_call: TRBJ1-1
cdr3_nt: TGCAGCGTCGACAGGGGCCCGAACACTGAAGCTTTCTTT
cdr3_aa: CSVDRGPNTEAFF

d_call: -
v_call: TRBV6-2/TRBV6-3
clone_size: -
j_call: TRBJ2-1
cdr3_nt: TGTGCCAGCAACGGGGGAGTCGAGCAGTTCTTC
cdr3_aa: CASNGGVEQFF

d_call: TRBD1
v_call: TRBV6-5
clone_size: -
j_call: TRBJ2-5
cdr3_nt: TGTGCCAGCAGGTCAGGGGGAGAGACCCAGTACTTC
cdr3_aa: CASRSGGETQYF

d_call: -
v_call: TRBV20-1
clone_size: -
j_call: TRBJ1-5
cdr3_nt: TGCAGTGCTAGTTCTGGTGTTAGCAATCAGCCCCAGCATTTT
cdr3_aa: CSASSGVSNQPQHF

d_call: TRBD1
v_call: TRBV10-2
clone_size: -
j_call: TRBJ2-7
cdr3_nt: TGCGCCAGCAGTAGACAGGGGTACGAGCAGTACTTC
cdr3_aa: CASSRQGYEQYF

d_call: -
v_call: TRBV5-1
clone_size: -
j_call: TRBJ2-3
cdr3_nt: TGCGCCAGCAGCTTGGGACAGGCGGGAGATACGCAGTATTTT
cdr3_aa: CASSLGQAGDTQYF

d_call: -
v_call: TRBV7-2
clone_size: few
j_call: TRBJ2-5
cdr3_nt: TGTGCCAGCAGCTTAGGAGGTGGGGGCCCGTGGAAGACCCAGTACTTC
cdr3_aa: CASSLGGGGPWKTQYF

d_call: TRBD1
v_call: TRBV7-6
clone_size: few
j_call: TRBJ1-2
cdr3_nt: TGTGCCAGCAGCTCCGGACAGGGACAGGGCGGCTACACCTTC
cdr3_aa: CASSSGQGQGGYTF

d_call: TRBD2
v_call: TRBV7-7
clone_size: few
j_call: TRBJ2-1
cdr3_nt: TGTGCTAGCAGCTTAGTTCCTAGCGGCAATGAGCAGTTCTTC
cdr3_aa: CASSLVPSGNEQFF

d_call: -
v_call: TRBV12-3/TRBV12-4
clone_size: few
j_call: TRBJ1-1
cdr3_nt: TGTGCCAGCAGTTTAAATGCGGGGGGCACTGAAGCTTTCTTT
cdr3_aa: CASSLNAGGTEAFF

d_call: TRBD1
v_call: TRBV20-1
clone_size: few
j_call: TRBJ1-3
cdr3_nt: TGCAGTGCTAGCTGGGATTCGGGACAGGGGTACGGAAACACCATATATTTT
cdr3_aa: CSASWDSGQGYGNTIYF

d_call: TRBD1
v_call: TRBV12-3/TRBV12-4
clone_size: -
j_call: TRBJ2-6
cdr3_nt: TGTGCCAGCAGCTGGGACAGGGGCGCGGCCAACGTCCTGACTTTC
cdr3_aa: CASSWDRGAANVLTF

d_call: -
v_call: TRBV5-1
clone_size: -
j_call: TRBJ1-1
cdr3_nt: TGCGCCAGCAGCTTGGGAGGCTCAGGGGAAGCTGAAGCTTTCTTT
cdr3_aa: CASSLGGSGEAEAFF

d_call: -
v_call: TRBV5-1
clone_size: -
j_call: TRBJ1-2
cdr3_nt: TGCGCCAGCAGCTTGGCCGAGGTTATAGATGGCTACACCTTC
cdr3_aa: CASSLAEVIDGYTF

d_call: -
v_call: TRBV5-6
clone_size: -
j_call: TRBJ2-4
cdr3_nt: TGTGCCAGCAGCTTGAGATTTGGGGGCGCCAAAAACATTCAGTACTTC
cdr3_aa: CASSLRFGGAKNIQYF

d_call: -
v_call: TRBV9
clone_size: -
j_call: TRBJ2-7
cdr3_nt: TGTGCCAGCAGCGCCACAGGGATGGGCGGCGAGCAGTACTTC
cdr3_aa: CASSATGMGGEQYF

d_call: -
v_call: TRBV12-3/TRBV12-4
clone_size: -
j_call: TRBJ2-1
cdr3_nt: TGTGCCAGCAGTCCCTGGAGGGGACAGTCCTACAATGAGCAGTTCTTC
cdr3_aa: CASSPWRGQSYNEQFF